A selection of T cell receptor beta chains follows, all from one sample in a study of blood T cells in healthy people across ages. TCRdb re-called the 5' RACE reads through MiXCR, storing one row per CDR3 protein. The table shows hundreds of thousands of distinct CDR3 sequences, with around 31% occurring only once. The sequencing input was blood. The receptors derive from a woman over 75 in good health. CDR3s include the opening cysteine and the closing phenylalanine or tryptophan. A D gene is named only where the DNA matches it firmly. The listing skips clone size in some rows; elsewhere it reads once, few, many or a size class.

V,size,J,D,CDR3,DNA
TRBV20-1,NA,TRBJ2-1,TRBD2,CSARLPLAGGYNEQFF,TGCAGTGCTAGACTCCCTCTAGCGGGGGGCTACAATGAGCAGTTCTTC
TRBV27,many,TRBJ1-1,TRBD1,CATRVKAGGYTEAFF,TGTGCCACCAGAGTTAAGGCAGGGGGCTATACTGAAGCTTTCTTT
TRBV5-1,many,TRBJ1-5,NA,CASSLGAQMGQPQHF,TGCGCCAGCAGCTTGGGGGCCCAGATGGGTCAGCCCCAGCATTTT
TRBV2,NA,TRBJ2-7,TRBD1,CASSADRTYEQYF,TGTGCCAGCAGTGCGGACAGGACCTACGAGCAGTACTTC
TRBV6-1,NA,TRBJ2-7,NA,CASSEFGRGAEQYF,TGTGCCAGCAGTGAATTTGGCAGGGGGGCCGAGCAGTACTTC
TRBV7-3,NA,TRBJ2-1,NA,CASSLKAGSSYNEQFF,TGTGCCAGCAGCTTAAAAGCGGGTAGCTCCTACAATGAGCAGTTCTTC
TRBV6-2/TRBV6-3,many,TRBJ1-2,TRBD1,CASSYSTLKGQQNGYTF,TGTGCCAGCAGTTACTCGACGCTTAAGGGACAGCAGAATGGCTACACCTTC
TRBV5-1,NA,TRBJ2-5,TRBD1,CASSLNGTGQEPQYF,TGCGCCAGCAGCTTGAATGGGACAGGGCAAGAGCCCCAGTACTTC
TRBV30,many,TRBJ1-2,TRBD1,CAWSGDRQGDGYTF,TGTGCCTGGAGTGGGGACAGGCAAGGGGATGGCTACACCTTC
TRBV19,NA,TRBJ2-5,NA,CASRPGGQAETQYF,TGTGCCAGTAGGCCGGGGGGACAGGCCGAGACCCAGTACTTC
TRBV28,NA,TRBJ1-4,NA,CANRRGSSEKLFF,TGTGCCAACAGACGTGGGAGCAGTGAAAAACTGTTTTTT
TRBV12-3/TRBV12-4,NA,TRBJ2-6,NA,CAGSFVGGPEANVLTF,TGTGCCGGCAGTTTCGTGGGGGGGCCTGAGGCCAACGTCCTGACTTTC
TRBV19,NA,TRBJ1-2,NA,CASTSRNGVNYGYTF,TGTGCCAGTACCTCCCGAAACGGTGTTAACTATGGCTACACCTTC
TRBV7-2,NA,TRBJ2-3,TRBD2,CASSLPTSGVDTQYF,TGTGCCAGCAGCTTACCGACTAGCGGGGTGGATACGCAGTATTTT
TRBV11-3,few,TRBJ2-1,TRBD2,CASSRGGGPRMEQFF,TGTGCCAGCAGCCGCGGGGGGGGCCCGAGGATGGAGCAGTTCTTC
TRBV7-7,once,TRBJ1-3,NA,CASSPDQLRNTIYF,TGTGCTAGCAGCCCCGACCAGCTCAGAAACACCATATATTTT
TRBV3-1,many,TRBJ1-2,NA,CASSQGSGAVGGYTF,TGTGCCAGCAGCCAAGGGTCAGGGGCGGTTGGCGGCTACACCTTC
TRBV24-1,NA,TRBJ2-5,NA,CATSDPDSQETQYF,TGTGCCACCAGTGATCCGGACAGCCAAGAGACCCAGTACTTC
TRBV28,NA,TRBJ2-4,NA,CASSFVSPGNIQYF,TGTGCCAGCAGTTTTGTAAGCCCGGGGAACATTCAGTACTTC
TRBV5-1,NA,TRBJ1-3,NA,CASSNAGAGNTIYF,TGCGCCAGCAGCAATGCAGGGGCTGGAAACACCATATATTTT
TRBV2,many,TRBJ2-3,NA,CASRAGIPADTQYF,TGTGCCAGCAGGGCCGGGATCCCTGCGGATACGCAGTATTTT
TRBV4-3,NA,TRBJ1-1,NA,CASSQDGPHSATEAFF,TGCGCCAGCAGCCAAGATGGCCCCCACAGTGCAACTGAAGCTTTCTTT
TRBV5-5,NA,TRBJ2-3,TRBD1,CASSPRTGITDTQYF,TGTGCCAGCAGCCCCCGGACAGGGATTACAGATACGCAGTATTTT
TRBV20-1,many,TRBJ1-1,TRBD1,CSASSQGPNTEAFF,TGCAGTGCTAGTTCACAGGGGCCGAACACTGAAGCTTTCTTT
TRBV10-3,many,TRBJ2-1,NA,CAIRETGTPDNEQFF,TGTGCCATCAGGGAAACCGGGACTCCCGACAATGAGCAGTTCTTC
TRBV6-5,NA,TRBJ1-4,TRBD1,CASSYSGTGDEKLFF,TGTGCCAGCAGTTACTCCGGGACAGGGGATGAAAAACTGTTTTTT
TRBV12-3/TRBV12-4,NA,TRBJ1-4,NA,CASSFGQIGNEKLFF,TGTGCCAGCAGTTTTGGGCAGATTGGAAATGAAAAACTGTTTTTT
TRBV11-2,many,TRBJ2-5,TRBD1,CASSRVDRAEETQYF,TGTGCCAGCAGCAGAGTGGACAGGGCGGAAGAGACCCAGTACTTC
TRBV4-3,many,TRBJ2-3,NA,CASSQDWQQTDTQYF,TGCGCCAGCAGCCAAGATTGGCAACAAACAGATACGCAGTATTTT
TRBV20-1,NA,TRBJ2-5,TRBD2,CSARDHASGGQTQYF,TGCAGTGCTAGAGATCATGCTAGCGGGGGGCAGACCCAGTACTTC
TRBV24-1,few,TRBJ2-3,NA,CATSVGAADTQYF,TGTGCCACCAGTGTTGGGGCGGCAGATACGCAGTATTTT
TRBV7-6,many,TRBJ2-1,NA,CASSLAGFISYNEQFF,TGTGCCAGCAGCTTAGCGGGGTTCATCTCCTACAATGAGCAGTTCTTC
TRBV2,NA,TRBJ2-5,NA,CASSEALLQETQYF,TGTGCCAGCAGTGAGGCATTACTCCAAGAGACTCAGTACTTC
TRBV3-1,NA,TRBJ2-5,NA,CASSQIGARETQYF,TGTGCCAGCAGCCAGATAGGCGCCAGAGAGACCCAGTACTTC
TRBV27,many,TRBJ2-7,TRBD1,CASSSGTGGLNEQYF,TGTGCCAGCAGTTCAGGGACAGGGGGCCTTAACGAGCAGTACTTC
TRBV9,once,TRBJ1-5,NA,CASRLRGDQPQHF,TGTGCCAGCAGGCTAAGGGGTGATCAGCCCCAGCATTTT
TRBV20-1,many,TRBJ2-7,TRBD1,CSARGDRVTYEQYF,TGCAGTGCTAGGGGGGACAGGGTCACCTACGAGCAGTACTTC
TRBV20-1,many,TRBJ2-7,TRBD1,CSASGTGGYEQYF,TGCAGTGCTAGCGGGACAGGGGGCTACGAGCAGTACTTC
TRBV29-1,many,TRBJ1-1,NA,CSVEPGGNTEAFF,TGCAGCGTTGAGCCAGGCGGGAACACTGAAGCTTTCTTT
TRBV5-1,many,TRBJ1-5,NA,CASSPGGRINQPQHF,TGCGCCAGCAGCCCCGGAGGGAGGATCAATCAGCCCCAGCATTTT
TRBV7-2,NA,TRBJ2-3,NA,CASSRSGQNTDTQYF,TGTGCCAGCAGCAGATCGGGACAAAACACAGATACGCAGTATTTT
TRBV20-1,many,TRBJ2-5,NA,CSASDSQETQYF,TGCAGTGCTTCGGACAGCCAAGAGACCCAGTACTTC
TRBV12-3/TRBV12-4,many,TRBJ2-3,NA,CASSHNTDTQYF,TGTGCCAGCAGCCACAACACAGATACGCAGTATTTT
TRBV20-1,many,TRBJ2-5,NA,CSASEITGETQYF,TGCAGTGCCAGCGAGATCACAGGGGAGACCCAGTACTTC
TRBV6-2/TRBV6-3,many,TRBJ2-1,TRBD1,CASIDGQGAPEQFF,TGTGCCAGCATTGACGGACAGGGGGCGCCTGAGCAGTTCTTC
TRBV29-1,few,TRBJ2-3,NA,CSVEGDVRADTQYF,TGCAGCGTTGAAGGGGACGTACGAGCAGATACGCAGTATTTT
TRBV6-1,few,TRBJ1-4,TRBD1,CASSESGGGNEKLFF,TGTGCCAGCAGTGAATCTGGAGGGGGCAATGAAAAACTGTTTTTT
TRBV15,many,TRBJ2-5,NA,CATSRDSGETQYF,TGTGCCACCAGCAGAGATAGCGGAGAGACCCAGTACTTC